The 7 T cell receptor beta chains below come from one sample, sequenced in a study of graft-versus-host responses after intestinal transplantation. These receptors lack a known antigen. Using immunoSEQ multiplex PCR, the repertoire was profiled, and TCRdb retains in-frame clones only, with some absent. The sample has about 88,000 clones, 94% seen once. This material consisted of unstimulated CD4+ T cells sorted from spleen or lymph node cells, taken before transplant. These receptor sequences come from a human donor who was the organ donor for an intestinal transplant.

The J gene is TRBJ1-1, the V gene TRBV4-1; D gene ambiguous. The V and J ends lost 5 bases and 5 bases respectively, with 21 bases between them. Germline V gene data show CDR1 as MGHRA and CDR2 as YSYEKL. CDR3 length equals 16 residues. CDR3 bases: TGCGCCAGCAGCACCCCTTGGGCGGGAAGTCGAACTGAAGCTTTCTTT. Protein: CASSTPWAGSRTEAFF.

The J gene is TRBJ2-1, the V gene TRBV19; TRBD2 aligns across 13 bases. CDR3 length: 14 residues. The germline V gene encodes CDR1 LNHDA and CDR2 SQIVND (reference sequence). Germline trimming cut 10 bases from V and 6 bases from J; bases unmatched to any gene: 6. The CDR3 DNA follows: TGTGCCACTGCGAGACTAGCGGGGGGCAATGAGCAGTTCTTC. Its translation: CATARLAGGNEQFF.

The chain employs TRBV6-5 and TRBJ1-4, with D possibly being TRBD1 (5 bases). V was trimmed by 8 bases and J by 5 bases, leaving 9 bases between them. CDR1 MNHEY and CDR2 SVGAGI come from the germline V gene. The CDR3 consists of 12 residues. DNA of the CDR3: TGTGCCAGCGGGGGGAGGAATGAAAAACTGTTTTTT. Amino acids: CASGGRNEKLFF.

This rearrangement joins TRBV5-1 to TRBJ2-3; 8 bases align to TRBD1. The germline CDR1 and CDR2 sequences are SGHRS and YFSETQ. V dropped 3 bases and J dropped 8; count of bases not matched to a gene: 8. CDR3 length equals 14 residues. The CDR3 bases are TGCGCCAGCAGCTCAGGACAGGGCGGGTTTACGCAGTATTTT. Translation: CASSSGQGGFTQYF.

V gene TRBV28 combines with J gene TRBJ1-1; D is undetermined. Germline V lookup: CDR1 MDHEN, CDR2 SYDVKM. Trimming stripped 10 bases from V and 1 base from J, with 19 bases between. The CDR3 covers 15 residues. CDR3 coding DNA: TGTGCCATCCTTGCAGGCGTGGGGAAGAACACTGAAGCTTTCTTT. Its translation is CAILAGVGKNTEAFF.

The rearrangement joins TRBV6-5 to TRBJ1-6; TRBD1 is a possible D gene (6 bases). V gave up 6 bases and J gave up 9 bases, with 18 bases separating them. The germline gives CDR1 MNHEY, CDR2 SVGAGI. CDR3 length: 15 residues. Here the CDR3 DNA reads TGTGCCAGCAGCCCGGGACACGAGAGGGGTTCACCCCTCCACTTT. It translates to CASSPGHERGSPLHF.

This clone was found once. The rearrangement links TRBV5-6 to TRBJ2-7; D tentatively fits TRBD1 or TRBD2 (6 bases each). The CDR3 length is 13 residues. V lost 3 bases, J lost 10 bases, and 17 bases lay in between. Germline V gene sequence: CDR1 SGHDT, CDR2 YYEEEE. The CDR3 region has the DNA TGTGCCAGCAGCTCCGGGGGCAGGGGAAGACAGTACTTC. Amino acids: CASSSGGRGRQYF.